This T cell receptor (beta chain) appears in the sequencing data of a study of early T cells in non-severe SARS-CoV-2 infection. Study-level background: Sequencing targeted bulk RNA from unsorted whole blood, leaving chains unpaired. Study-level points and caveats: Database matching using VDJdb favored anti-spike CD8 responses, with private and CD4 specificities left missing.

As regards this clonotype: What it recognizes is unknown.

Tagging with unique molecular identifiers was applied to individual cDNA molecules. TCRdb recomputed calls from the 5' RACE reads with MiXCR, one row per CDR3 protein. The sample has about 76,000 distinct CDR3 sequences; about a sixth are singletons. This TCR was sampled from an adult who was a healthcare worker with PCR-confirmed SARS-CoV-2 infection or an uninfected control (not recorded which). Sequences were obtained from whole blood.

CDR3 nucleotides: TGCGCCAGCAACTTCGGACTTTCAGATACGCAGTATTTT. Amino acids: CASNFGLSDTQYF. J is TRBJ2-3 and V is TRBV10-2; TRBD2 might be the D (5 bases). CDR3 length: 13 amino acids. Trimming stripped 7 bases from V and 4 bases from J, with 12 bases between. Germline loops: CDR1 WSHSY, CDR2 SAAADI.